In this sample, the clone carrying this T cell receptor beta chain turned up a few times. What it binds is unknown. This sample is part of a study of regulatory T cells in long-lasting Graves disease. Indicated time point: persistent/refractory GD, antithyroid drugs over 5 years with positive TRAb. Isolated PBMC RNA provided the starting material for the TCR library. CDR1 and CDR2 from the germline V gene are LNHDA and SQIVND (reference sequence). V dropped 5 bases and J dropped 2 bases, with 13 bases sitting between them. The CDR3 has 14 residues. Construction of TCR beta libraries relied on iRepertoire HTBI primers and on Arm-PCR targeting CDR3 regions. MiXCR, run by TCRdb on the multiplex PCR reads, gives a single entry per CDR3 protein. This sample has more than 300,000 distinct CDR3 sequences, with around 20% found just once. General study points: The persistent group shared about 2,500 public clonotypes, more than the 966 shared by new patients. TRBV28, TRBJ1-2 and TRBJ2-5 were favored in persistent disease.

This rearrangement joins TRBV19 to TRBJ2-7; perhaps D is TRBD1 or TRBD2 (5 bases each). The receptor was derived from a female donor with Graves disease. The sample here was peripheral blood mononuclear cells (PBMCs), taken when the disease was refractory, from a patient treated with antithyroid drugs. The CDR3: CASSRGPSPYEQYF. CDR3 sequence (DNA): TGTGCCAGTAGTCGGGGACCGAGCCCCTACGAGCAGTACTTC.